This record covers a single T cell receptor (beta chain). Its antigen is as yet unknown. This CDR3 has 12 residues. Trimming stripped 6 bases from V and 11 bases from J, with 16 bases between. Germline assignment: CDR1 MNHEY and CDR2 SVGAGI. Produced via immunoSEQ multiplex PCR; TCRdb's table is partial and in-frame only. The data contain 80,000 or so clones, 91% of them singletons. The data were taken from a study of Tregs in tolerant kidney transplant recipients. Related graft donors supplied nonmyeloablative bone marrow transplants, and mixed chimerism was transient. Study results and caveats: Some patients' samples used different primers over time, so nucleotide sequences weren't comparable. In tolerant patients, donor-specific Tregs outgrew total Tregs, suggesting antigen-driven expansion. The small number of patients limits these findings pending further validation.

The V and J genes are TRBV6-5 and TRBJ1-1; tentative D call: TRBD1 (5 bases). This clonotype originated in a human patient who received a combined kidney and bone marrow transplant. Some T cells could come from the graft donor. This sample comprised CD4+ T cells from blood (PBMCs), obtained 24 months after the transplant. The CDR3 DNA reads TGTGCCAGCAGCTCAGGGCTTTCGGCGGCTTTCTTT. It codes for CASSSGLSAAFF.